This T cell receptor beta chain was identified during a study of molecular identifiers for immune sequencing clone quantification. TCRdb reanalysed the PCR reads using MiXCR and keeps one entry per CDR3 protein. The table shows hundreds of thousands of distinct CDR3 sequences, with around 25% occurring only once. Only a few counts were recorded for this clonotype. After removal of 3 bases from V and 6 bases from J, the junction contained 8 bases not matched to a gene. The germline V gene encodes CDR1 SGHVS and CDR2 FNYEAQ. This CDR3 contains 16 residues. The TCR sequence derives from a human donor in good health. Some libraries in this study had Jurkat cell RNA spiked in. Sequences were obtained from naive CD8+ T cells from blood, with Jurkat cell RNA spiked in. This sample's subset: FACS-sorted CD8+CD4-CCR7+CD45RA+ naive T cells. The chain recombines TRBV7-6 with TRBJ2-1; the match to TRBD2 covers 10 bases. The CDR3 is CASSFLASGSGNEQFF. The CDR3 region has the DNA TGTGCCAGCAGCTTCCTGGCTAGCGGGAGTGGCAATGAGCAGTTCTTC.